The 13 T cell receptor beta chains below were found in one sample sequenced in a study of blood T cell repertoires in COVID-19. Measured with immunoSEQ multiplex PCR; TCRdb has only the in-frame clones, and not every one. The sample yields 130,000 or so clones, around 88% seen once. Input material: peripheral blood. The receptors here all came from a woman aged 60-70 years with acute or convalescent COVID-19.

The chain recombines TRBV19 with TRBJ2-3, with TRBD2 matching 12 bases. V was pared by 4 bases and J by 4 bases, with 15 bases of the junction left unmatched. This CDR3 is built from 19 residues. Germline CDR1 is LNHDA and CDR2 is SQIVND (reference sequence). CDR3 bases: TGTGCCAGTAGTAACCCCTGGACTAGCGGGGACCTCAAGGCAGATACGCAGTATTTT. It is translated as CASSNPWTSGDLKADTQYF.

This clone was observed a handful of times. The rearrangement uses TRBV5-4 and TRBJ1-1, with 7 bases that match TRBD1. V lost 0 bases to trimming and J lost 1 base; unmatched junction nucleotides: 6. CDR3 length: 16 amino acids. The germline gives CDR1 SGHNT, CDR2 YYREEE (reference sequence). CDR3 DNA: TGTGCCAGCAGCTTGGGGGGACAGCAAAGGAACACTGAAGCTTTCTTT. Its protein is CASSLGGQQRNTEAFF.

The chain couples TRBV3-1 (or the pseudogene TRBV3-2) to TRBJ2-3, with D maybe TRBD2 (5 bases). Germline values: CDR1 LGHDT, CDR2 YNNKEL (reference sequence). The V gene lost 1 base and the J gene lost 8 bases, with 13 bases spanning the gap. This CDR3 comprises 14 residues. This CDR3 is CASSQATGVATQYF. Written as DNA, the CDR3 is TGTGCCAGCAGCCAAGCAACCGGGGTCGCTACGCAGTATTTT.

The chain employs TRBV9 and TRBJ1-1; TRBD1 is a possible D gene (5 bases). V lost 0 bases to trimming and J lost 0 bases, with 12 bases between them. CDR1 and CDR2 (germline): SGDLS, YYNGEE. The CDR3 covers 16 residues. The CDR3 DNA follows: TGTGCCAGCAGCGTAGGACAGCAGCTTATGAACACTGAAGCTTTCTTT. Translating it yields CASSVGQQLMNTEAFF.

CDR3 region: CASSQAPGQGGYTF. The CDR3 DNA sequence: TGCGCCAGCAGCCAGGCCCCGGGACAGGGCGGCTACACCTTC. The chain couples TRBV4-3 to TRBJ1-2; 9 nucleotides match TRBD1. CDR1 is LGHNA and CDR2 is YSLEER in the germline V gene. The length of the CDR3 is 14 residues. The J segment lost 8 bases and the V segment lost 3 bases, leaving 7 bases of the junction unmatched.

The rearrangement uses TRBV7-8 and TRBJ2-5, with TRBD1 matching 8 bases. Trimming removed 5 bases from V and 9 bases from J; junction bases left unmatched: 8. Looked up from germline, CDR1 is SGHVS and CDR2 is FQNEAQ. This CDR3 comprises 13 residues. Here the CDR3 reads CASSRRGREAQYF. The CDR3, as DNA: TGTGCCAGCAGCCGCAGGGGGCGCGAGGCCCAGTACTTC. Complete variable domain (other parts from reference TRBV7-8 and TRBJ2-5): GAGVSQSPRYKVAKRGQDVALRCDPISGHVSLFWYQQALGQGPEFLTYFQNEAQLDKSGLPSDRFFAERPEGSVSTLKIQRTQQEDSAVYLCASSRRGREAQYFGPGTRLLVL.

This clone has just one count. The chain has TRBV9 and TRBJ2-3; no definite D call. This CDR3 region has 17 residues. The ends were cut back, 0 bases at V and 4 bases at J, with 18 bases in the middle. CDR1 and CDR2 (germline): SGDLS, YYNGEE. Written as DNA, the CDR3 is TGTGCCAGCAGCGTAGAGGCTAGGAGAGGTGGAGCAGATACGCAGTATTTT. Protein: CASSVEARRGGADTQYF. Full variable domain (rest looked up from reference TRBV9 and TRBJ2-3): DSGVTQTPKHLITATGQRVTLRCSPRSGDLSVYWYQQSLDQGLQFLIQYYNGEERAKGNILERFSAQQFPDLHSELNLSSLELGDSALYFCASSVEARRGGADTQYFGPGTRLTVL.

The chain has TRBV7-2 and TRBJ2-2; D is perhaps TRBD1 (5 bases). Germline V gene data show CDR1 as SGHTA and CDR2 as FQGNSA. V dropped 2 bases and J dropped 1 base, with 11 bases sitting between them. The CDR3 spans 16 residues. The DNA for the CDR3 is TGTGCCAGCAGCTTATCCGGTACAGGGAACACCGGGGAGCTGTTTTTT. Protein sequence: CASSLSGTGNTGELFF.

This clone has a handful of counts. This chain uses TRBV4-1 with TRBJ2-1; 10 nucleotides align to TRBD1. The CDR3 totals 16 residues. J gave up 5 bases and V 3 bases, and 7 bases lay outside the gene matches. The germline CDR1 and CDR2 sequences are MGHRA and YSYEKL. In DNA, the CDR3 is TGCGCCAGCAGCCACCTAGCCGGGACAGGGGACAATGAGCAGTTCTTC. Protein sequence: CASSHLAGTGDNEQFF.

The rearrangement links TRBV18 to TRBJ1-1; D gene uncertain. The germline V gene encodes CDR1 KGHSH and CDR2 LQKENI. This CDR3 has 13 amino acids. Trimming shortened V by 3 bases and J by 6 bases, and 11 bases separated the two germline ends. The CDR3 DNA reads TGTGCCAGCTCACCCCCGGCGGACTCTGAAGCTTTCTTT. Protein product: CASSPPADSEAFF.

V gene TRBV7-8 combines with J gene TRBJ1-1; the D gene is possibly TRBD1 (6 bases). V lost 3 bases to trimming and J lost 5 bases, with 13 bases between them. CDR3 size: 14 residues. Germline values: CDR1 SGHVS, CDR2 FQNEAQ. The CDR3 coding sequence is TGTGCCAGCAGCTTCTCGACCAGGGGAACTGAAGCTTTCTTT. This encodes CASSFSTRGTEAFF. Full variable domain (missing parts from reference TRBV7-8 and TRBJ1-1): GAGVSQSPRYKVAKRGQDVALRCDPISGHVSLFWYQQALGQGPEFLTYFQNEAQLDKSGLPSDRFFAERPEGSVSTLKIQRTQQEDSAVYLCASSFSTRGTEAFFGQGTRLTVV.

The rearrangement uses TRBV9 and TRBJ2-3; the match to TRBD1 covers 7 bases. This CDR3 is built from 17 residues. Germline CDR1 reads SGDLS; CDR2 reads YYNGEE. With 0 bases clipped from V and 0 bases from J, the junction kept 7 bases outside the gene matches. The CDR3 reads CASSVGDRLSSTDTQYF. The CDR3 nucleotides are TGTGCCAGCAGCGTAGGGGACAGACTTTCTAGCACAGATACGCAGTATTTT.

This chain connects TRBV28 to TRBJ2-1; TRBD1 is a possible D gene (6 bases). From germline, CDR1 is MDHEN and CDR2 SYDVKM. CDR3 size: 13 residues. Deletions cut 6 bases from V and 4 bases from J, with 10 bases between. CDR3 amino acids: CASSRTEYNEQFF. CDR3 DNA sequence: TGTGCCAGCAGCCGGACAGAATACAATGAGCAGTTCTTC.